The 9 T cell receptor beta chains below were found in one sample sequenced in a study of tumor-infiltrating lymphocytes in primary liver carcinoma. From around 520 ng of total RNA, TCR beta-specific cDNA was reverse-transcribed using a constant-region primer. Slightly modified ARM-PCR served as the procedure for the TCR beta libraries. These libraries came from three rounds of nested multiplex PCR. The first two PCR rounds used TRBV1-TRBV30 primers with a Cbeta primer, 10 cycles each. TCRdb fed the multiplex PCR reads into MiXCR, producing one record per CDR3 protein. Of 95,000 to 150,000 distinct CDR3 sequences listed, less than 80% are singletons. The source material, roughly 18-30 mg of unsorted bulk tissue, was used to co-extract RNA and DNA. What was sequenced was liver tumor tissue from sampling region 1. Subset reported: tumor region T1, superior pole. The receptors were sampled from a woman aged 55-69 years with primary liver carcinoma and hepatitis B virus infection.

This sequence joins TRBV28 and TRBJ2-7, with TRBD2 matching 7 bases. CDR1 is MDHEN, CDR2 SYDVKM, per germline. This CDR3 region has 14 residues. Unmatched junction bases numbered 11, after V lost 6 bases and J lost 6 bases. CDR3 protein: CASSPIGGTCEQYF. The CDR3 nucleotides read TGTGCCAGCAGCCCTATCGGGGGGACGTGCGAGCAGTACTTC.

As regards this clonotype: Germline and junction disagree at one end, which may indicate a read error. This sequence joins TRBV4-2 and TRBJ2-7; D unclear. Germline CDR1 and CDR2: LGHNA and YNFKEQ. The CDR3 has 15 residues. The CDR3 loop is CASSQDLGTFYKQYF. DNA of the CDR3: TGTGCCAGCAGCCAAGATCTTGGCACCTTCTACAAGCAGTACTTC.

Concerning this clonotype itself: A much bigger clone sits one base away, suggesting this may be a read error. This rearrangement joins TRBV12-3 or TRBV12-4 to TRBJ2-1; D unresolved. This CDR3 contains 15 residues. Trimming shortened V by 1 base and J by 3 bases, and 10 bases separated the two germline ends. DNA of the CDR3: TGTGCCAGCAGTTTAGAAGGTATACGCTACAATGAGCAGTTCTTC. It is translated as CASSLEGIRYNEQFF.

On this clonotype: This may be a read error, as it is one base from a much larger clone. The rearrangement links TRBV12-3 or TRBV12-4 to TRBJ2-7; 7 nucleotides match TRBD2. The CDR3 totals 16 residues. CDR3 nucleotides: TGTGCCAGCAGCGGGACTACTAGCCTAACCTCCTACGAGCATTACTTC. As protein: CASSGTTSLTSYEHYF.

A note on this clonotype: At one boundary the junction diverges from the germline segment, which might be a read error. This chain joins TRBV2 and TRBJ2-3; D is undetermined. Per germline, CDR1 SNHLY and CDR2 FYNNEI. The length of the CDR3 is 12 residues. DNA for the CDR3: TGTGCCAGCAGGGTAGACGCAGATGCGCAGTATTTT. Protein sequence: CASRVDADAQYF.

On this clonotype: The junction shows a germline mismatch at one end, possibly a read error. The V and J genes are TRBV28 and TRBJ2-3; TRBD1 matches 8 bases. Germline CDR1 MDHEN, CDR2 SYDVKM. CDR3 size: 15 residues. The CDR3 nucleotides are TGTGTCAGCAGTACCGGACAGGGCTTCACAGATACGCAGTATTTT. Amino acid sequence: CVSSTGQGFTDTQYF.

This clonotype was observed a few times. V and J are TRBV28 and TRBJ1-1; perhaps TRBD1 as D (6 bases). Germline V gives CDR1 MDHEN, CDR2 SYDVKM. V was cut by 8 bases and J by 2 bases, with 18 bases left in between. The CDR3 is made up of 15 amino acids. In DNA, the CDR3 is TGTGCCAGCGTGGAGACAGGCCTCGGTAACACTGAAGCTTTCTTT. Translation: CASVETGLGNTEAFF. The variable domain in full, with the rest retrieved from reference TRBV28 and TRBJ1-1, is DVKVTQSSRYLVKRTGEKVFLECVQDMDHENMFWYRQDPGLGLRLIYFSYDVKMKEKGDIPEGYSVSREKKERFSLILESASTNQTSMYLCASVETGLGNTEAFFGQGTRLTVV.

This clonotype was detected many times. The rearrangement links TRBV12-3 or TRBV12-4 to TRBJ2-1; the match to TRBD2 covers 7 bases. The J segment lost 7 bases and the V segment lost 4 bases, leaving 4 bases of the junction unmatched. The CDR3 is 13 residues long. CDR3 protein: CASSSSGKNEQFF. CDR3 nucleotide sequence: TGTGCCAGCAGTTCCAGCGGGAAGAATGAGCAGTTCTTC.

V gene TRBV6-6 combines with J gene TRBJ1-1; no reliable D call. The V gene's germline CDR1 is MNHNY and CDR2 SVGAGI (reference sequence). Trimming left V 5 bases short and J 2 bases short, with 9 bases between. The CDR3 consists of 13 residues. The CDR3 DNA reads TGTGCCAGCAGTCTCACAAGTAACACTGAAGCTTTCTTT. Residues: CASSLTSNTEAFF.